This record concerns one T cell receptor beta chain sequence. As yet, its antigen is unknown. The data derive from a study of T cell responses to AZD1222 COVID-19 vaccine. Overall study findings and caveats: Spike-specific TCR breadth and depth rose after two AZD1222 doses.

The repertoire was sequenced with immunoSEQ multiplex PCR; TCRdb's copy has only in-frame clones and lacks some. The table has about 110,000 clones, approximately 89% seen once; the top ten hold roughly 4.5%. V lost 3 bases and J lost 4, with 12 bases in between. CDR3 size: 15 residues. The germline CDR1 and CDR2 sequences are MDHEN and SYDVKM. The material was peripheral blood, obtained 28 days after the second AZD1222 dose. This chain connects TRBV28 to TRBJ2-2; a weak D match, TRBD2 (7 bases). The clonotype comes from an adult who received the AZD1222 COVID-19 vaccine. This CDR3 is CASSLGGLVTGELFF. In DNA form, the CDR3 reads TGTGCCAGCAGTTTGGGGGGGCTGGTCACCGGGGAGCTGTTTTTT.